This T cell receptor beta chain was captured by sequencing in a study of blood T cell repertoires in COVID-19. Background on the study: From T cells, B-cell-depleted T cells, or PBMCs came the material, which was cDNA or gDNA.

This clone was found a few times. The cohort comprised adults aged roughly 18 to 95 years residing in 20 to 30 US areas. V dropped 6 bases and J dropped 13; count of bases not matched to a gene: 8. CDR3 length equals 13 residues. Germline-derived CDR1 and CDR2 are LNHDA and SQIVND (reference sequence). Per the original methods: Counts of nucleated cells, estimated from reference gene primer amplification, were obtained. The assay was immunoSEQ multiplex PCR, and TCRdb's table has in-frame clones only and misses some. That table is the source of V, J and clone size, and D and trimming were worked out from the DNA. Of a few hundred thousand clones in the sample, around 85% were seen once.

This sequence was found in a man in his forties who had recovered from COVID-19. This rearrangement joins TRBV19 to TRBJ1-6, with TRBD1 matching over 8 bases. The material sequenced was PBMCs or T cells enriched from blood (not recorded which). The CDR3 is CASRDRDNKPLHF. As DNA, the CDR3 is TGTGCCAGTAGGGACAGGGATAATAAGCCCCTCCACTTT.